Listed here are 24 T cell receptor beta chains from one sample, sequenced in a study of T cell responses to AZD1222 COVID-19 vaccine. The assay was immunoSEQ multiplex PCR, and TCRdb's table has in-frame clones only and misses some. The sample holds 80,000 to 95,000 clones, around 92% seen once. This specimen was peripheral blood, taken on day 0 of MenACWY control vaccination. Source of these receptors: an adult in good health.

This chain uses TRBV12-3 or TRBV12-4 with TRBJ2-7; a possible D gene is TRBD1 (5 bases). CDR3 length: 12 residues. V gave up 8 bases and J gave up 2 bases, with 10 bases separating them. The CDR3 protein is CASGRGTYEQYF. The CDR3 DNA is TGTGCCAGCGGAAGGGGCACCTACGAGCAGTACTTC.

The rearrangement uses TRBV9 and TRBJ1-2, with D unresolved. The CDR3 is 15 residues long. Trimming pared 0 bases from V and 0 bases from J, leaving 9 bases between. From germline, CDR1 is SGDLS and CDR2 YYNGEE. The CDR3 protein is CASSVGLGSNYGYTF. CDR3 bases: TGTGCCAGCAGCGTAGGGTTAGGGTCTAACTATGGCTACACCTTC.

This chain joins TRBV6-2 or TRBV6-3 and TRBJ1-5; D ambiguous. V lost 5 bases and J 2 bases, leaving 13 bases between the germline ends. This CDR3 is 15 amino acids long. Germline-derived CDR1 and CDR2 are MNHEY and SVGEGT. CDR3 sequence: CASSPHTGGNQPQHF. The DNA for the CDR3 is TGTGCCAGCAGTCCCCACACCGGGGGCAATCAGCCCCAGCATTTT.

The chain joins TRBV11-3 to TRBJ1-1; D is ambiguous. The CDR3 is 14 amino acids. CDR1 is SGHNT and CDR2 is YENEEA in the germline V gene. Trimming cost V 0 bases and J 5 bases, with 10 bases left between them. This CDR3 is CASSLEGVRTEAFF. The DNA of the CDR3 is TGTGCCAGCAGCTTAGAGGGTGTTCGGACTGAAGCTTTCTTT.

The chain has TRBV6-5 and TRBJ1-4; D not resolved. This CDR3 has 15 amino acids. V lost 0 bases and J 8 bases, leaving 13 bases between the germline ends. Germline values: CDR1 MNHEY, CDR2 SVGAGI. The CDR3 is CASSYSGPGSEKLFF. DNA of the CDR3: TGTGCCAGCAGTTACTCTGGCCCGGGATCGGAAAAACTGTTTTTT.

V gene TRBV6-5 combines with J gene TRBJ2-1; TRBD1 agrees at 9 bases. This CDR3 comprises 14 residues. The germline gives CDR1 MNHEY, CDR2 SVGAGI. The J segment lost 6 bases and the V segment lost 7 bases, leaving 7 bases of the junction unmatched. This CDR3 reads CASTDRGLVNEQFF. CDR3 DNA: TGTGCCAGCACAGACAGGGGGTTAGTCAATGAGCAGTTCTTC.

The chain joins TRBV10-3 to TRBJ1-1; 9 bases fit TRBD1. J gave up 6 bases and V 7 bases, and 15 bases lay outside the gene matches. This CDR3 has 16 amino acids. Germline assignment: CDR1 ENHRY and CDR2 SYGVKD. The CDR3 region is CAITNRGTGHLAEAFF. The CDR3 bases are TGTGCCATCACCAACCGAGGGACAGGGCATTTGGCTGAAGCTTTCTTT.

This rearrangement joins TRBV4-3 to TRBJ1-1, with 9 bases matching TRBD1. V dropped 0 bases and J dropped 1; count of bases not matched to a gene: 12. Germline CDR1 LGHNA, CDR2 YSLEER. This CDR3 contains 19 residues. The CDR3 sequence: CASSQESPGQGGRNTEAFF. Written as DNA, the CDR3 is TGCGCCAGCAGCCAAGAGAGTCCGGGACAGGGCGGTAGGAACACTGAAGCTTTCTTT.

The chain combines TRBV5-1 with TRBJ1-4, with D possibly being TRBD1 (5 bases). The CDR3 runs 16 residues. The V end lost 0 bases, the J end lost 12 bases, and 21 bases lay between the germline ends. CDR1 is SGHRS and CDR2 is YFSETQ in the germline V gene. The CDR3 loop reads CASSLAWEYARGELFF. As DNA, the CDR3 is TGCGCCAGCAGCTTGGCCTGGGAATATGCGAGGGGAGAACTGTTTTTT. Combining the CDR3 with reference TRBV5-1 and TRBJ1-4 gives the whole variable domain KAGVTQTPRYLIKTRGQQVTLSCSPISGHRSVSWYQQTPGQGLQFLFEYFSETQRNKGNFPGRFSGRQFSNSRSEMNVSTLELGDSALYLCASSLAWEYARGELFFGSGTQLSVL.

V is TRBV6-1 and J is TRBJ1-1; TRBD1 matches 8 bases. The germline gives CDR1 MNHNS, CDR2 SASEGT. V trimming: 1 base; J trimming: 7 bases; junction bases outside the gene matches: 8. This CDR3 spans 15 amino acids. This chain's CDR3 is CASSEGVRGTGEAFF. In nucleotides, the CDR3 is TGTGCCAGCAGTGAAGGCGTAAGAGGGACAGGTGAAGCTTTCTTT.

The CDR3 sequence is CASSPSENYGYTF. CDR3 nucleotide sequence: TGTGCCAGCTCACCTTCAGAGAACTATGGCTACACCTTC. V usage is TRBV18 and J usage is TRBJ1-2; no clear D. Deletions cut 3 bases from V and 2 bases from J, with 7 bases between. The germline V gene encodes CDR1 KGHSH and CDR2 LQKENI. The CDR3 spans 13 residues.

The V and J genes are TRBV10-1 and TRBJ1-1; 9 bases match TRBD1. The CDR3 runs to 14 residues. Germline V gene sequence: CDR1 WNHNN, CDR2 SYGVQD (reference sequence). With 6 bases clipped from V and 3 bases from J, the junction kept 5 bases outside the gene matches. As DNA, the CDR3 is TGCGCCAGCAGAACAGGGGGCGATGACACTGAAGCTTTCTTT. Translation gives CASRTGGDDTEAFF.

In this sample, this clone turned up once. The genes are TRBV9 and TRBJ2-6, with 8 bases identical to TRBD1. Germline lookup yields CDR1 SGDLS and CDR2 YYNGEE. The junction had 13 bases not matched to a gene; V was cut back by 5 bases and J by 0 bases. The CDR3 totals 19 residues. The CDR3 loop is CASSSKTGQDYSGANVLTF. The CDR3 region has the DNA TGTGCCAGCAGTTCTAAAACGGGACAGGACTACTCTGGGGCCAACGTCCTGACTTTC. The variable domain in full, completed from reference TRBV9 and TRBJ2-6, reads DSGVTQTPKHLITATGQRVTLRCSPRSGDLSVYWYQQSLDQGLQFLIQYYNGEERAKGNILERFSAQQFPDLHSELNLSSLELGDSALYFCASSSKTGQDYSGANVLTFGAGSRLTVL.

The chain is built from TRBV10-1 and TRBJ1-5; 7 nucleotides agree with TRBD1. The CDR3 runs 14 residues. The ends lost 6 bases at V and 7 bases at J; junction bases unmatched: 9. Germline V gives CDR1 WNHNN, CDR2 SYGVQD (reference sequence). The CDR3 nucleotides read TGCGCCAGCAGGACTACAGGGGAGCGGCAGCCCCAGCATTTT. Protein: CASRTTGERQPQHF.

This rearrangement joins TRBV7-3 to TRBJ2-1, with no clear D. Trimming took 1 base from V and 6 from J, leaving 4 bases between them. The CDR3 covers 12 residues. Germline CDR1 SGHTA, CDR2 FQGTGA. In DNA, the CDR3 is TGTGCCAGCAGCTTAAGTGGCAATGAGCAGTTCTTC. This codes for CASSLSGNEQFF.

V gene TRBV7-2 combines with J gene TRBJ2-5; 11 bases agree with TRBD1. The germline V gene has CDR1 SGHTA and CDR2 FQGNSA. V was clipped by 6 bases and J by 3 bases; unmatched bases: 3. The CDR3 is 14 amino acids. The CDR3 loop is CASRRTGGKETQYF. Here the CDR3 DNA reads TGTGCCAGCAGACGGACAGGGGGCAAAGAGACCCAGTACTTC.

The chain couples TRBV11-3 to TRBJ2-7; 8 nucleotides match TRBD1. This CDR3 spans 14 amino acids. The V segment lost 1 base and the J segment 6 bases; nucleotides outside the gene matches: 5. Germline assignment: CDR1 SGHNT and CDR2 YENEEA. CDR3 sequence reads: CASSLVAGGGEQYF. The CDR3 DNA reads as TGTGCCAGCAGCTTAGTTGCAGGGGGCGGCGAGCAGTACTTC.

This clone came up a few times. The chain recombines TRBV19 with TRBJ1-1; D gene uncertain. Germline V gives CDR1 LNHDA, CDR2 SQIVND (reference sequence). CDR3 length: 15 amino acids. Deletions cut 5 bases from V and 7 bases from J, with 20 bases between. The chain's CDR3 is CASSPLKTSQGEAFF. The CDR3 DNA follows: TGTGCCAGTAGTCCTCTGAAAACCAGTCAAGGTGAAGCTTTCTTT.

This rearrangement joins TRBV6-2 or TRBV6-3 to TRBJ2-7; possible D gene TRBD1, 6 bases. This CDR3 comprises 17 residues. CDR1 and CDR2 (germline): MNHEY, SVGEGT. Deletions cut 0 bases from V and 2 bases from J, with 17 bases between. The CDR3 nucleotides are TGTGCCAGCAGTTACTCGGCCGCGTTGACAGGAGCCTACGAGCAGTACTTC. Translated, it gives CASSYSAALTGAYEQYF.

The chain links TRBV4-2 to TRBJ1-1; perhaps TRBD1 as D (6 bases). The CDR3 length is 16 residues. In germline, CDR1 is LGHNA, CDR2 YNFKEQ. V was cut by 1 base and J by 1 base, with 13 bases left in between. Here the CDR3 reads CASSQAGASGNTEAFF. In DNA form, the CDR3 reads TGTGCCAGCAGCCAAGCAGGGGCCAGCGGGAACACTGAAGCTTTCTTT.

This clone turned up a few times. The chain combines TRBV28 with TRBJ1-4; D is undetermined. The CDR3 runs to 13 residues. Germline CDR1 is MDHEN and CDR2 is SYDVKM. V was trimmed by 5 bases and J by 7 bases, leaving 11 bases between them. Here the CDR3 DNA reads TGTGCCAGCAGTCCACCATCGGGTGAAAAACTGTTTTTT. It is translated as CASSPPSGEKLFF.

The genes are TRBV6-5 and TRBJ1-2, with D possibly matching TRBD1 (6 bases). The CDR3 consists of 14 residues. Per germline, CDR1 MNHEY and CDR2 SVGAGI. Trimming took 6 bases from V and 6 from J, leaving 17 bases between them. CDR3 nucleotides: TGTGCCAGCAGACGGGGGACGAGGGGGGATGGCTACACCTTC. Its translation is CASRRGTRGDGYTF.

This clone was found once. CDR3 DNA: TGTGCCTGGAGTCCCGGGGGCCATGGCTACACCTTC. Encoded protein: CAWSPGGHGYTF. The chain links TRBV30 to TRBJ1-2; possible D gene TRBD1, 6 bases. Per germline, CDR1 GTSNPN and CDR2 SVGIG (reference sequence). V was trimmed by 2 bases and J by 6 bases, leaving 10 bases between them. This CDR3 region has 12 residues.

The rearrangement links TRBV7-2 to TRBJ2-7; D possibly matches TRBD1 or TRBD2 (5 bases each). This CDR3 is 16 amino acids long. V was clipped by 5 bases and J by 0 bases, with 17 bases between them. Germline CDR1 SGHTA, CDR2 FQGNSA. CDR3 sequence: CASSILPGRSSYEQYF. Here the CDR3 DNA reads TGTGCCAGCAGCATATTACCGGGACGGAGCTCCTACGAGCAGTACTTC. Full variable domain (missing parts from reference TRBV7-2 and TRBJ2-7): GAGVSQSPSNKVTEKGKDVELRCDPISGHTALYWYRQSLGQGLEFLIYFQGNSAPDKSGLPSDRFSAERTGGSVSTLTIQRTQQEDSAVYLCASSILPGRSSYEQYFGPGTRLTVT.